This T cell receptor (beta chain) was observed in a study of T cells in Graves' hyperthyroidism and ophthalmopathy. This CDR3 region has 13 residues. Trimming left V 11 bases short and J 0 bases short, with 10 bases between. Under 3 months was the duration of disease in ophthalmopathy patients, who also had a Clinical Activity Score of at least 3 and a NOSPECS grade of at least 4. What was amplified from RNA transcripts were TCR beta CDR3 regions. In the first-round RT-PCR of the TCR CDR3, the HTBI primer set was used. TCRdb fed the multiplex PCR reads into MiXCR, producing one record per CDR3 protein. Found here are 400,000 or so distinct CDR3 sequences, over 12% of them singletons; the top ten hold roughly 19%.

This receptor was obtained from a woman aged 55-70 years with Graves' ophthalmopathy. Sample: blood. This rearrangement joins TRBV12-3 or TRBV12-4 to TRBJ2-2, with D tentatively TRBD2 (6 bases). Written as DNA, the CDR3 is TGTGCCGTGGGAGGTCCGAACACCGGGGAGCTGTTTTTT. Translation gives CAVGGPNTGELFF.